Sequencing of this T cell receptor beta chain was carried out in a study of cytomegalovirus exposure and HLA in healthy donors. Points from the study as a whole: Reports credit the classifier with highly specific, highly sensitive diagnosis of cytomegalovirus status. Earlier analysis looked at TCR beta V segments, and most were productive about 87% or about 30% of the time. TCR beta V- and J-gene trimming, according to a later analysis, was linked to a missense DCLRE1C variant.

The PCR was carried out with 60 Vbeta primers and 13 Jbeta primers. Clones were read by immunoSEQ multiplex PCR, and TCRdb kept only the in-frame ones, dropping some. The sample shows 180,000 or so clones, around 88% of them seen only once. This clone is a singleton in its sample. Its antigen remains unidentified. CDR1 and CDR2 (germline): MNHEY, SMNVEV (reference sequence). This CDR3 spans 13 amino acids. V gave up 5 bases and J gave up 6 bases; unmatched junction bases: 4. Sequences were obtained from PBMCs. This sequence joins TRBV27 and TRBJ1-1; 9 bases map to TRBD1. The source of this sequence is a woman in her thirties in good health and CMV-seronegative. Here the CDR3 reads CASSIWTGAEAFF. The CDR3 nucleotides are TGTGCCAGCAGTATATGGACAGGGGCTGAAGCTTTCTTT.